Here is one TCR beta chain with its context. The sample comes from a study of blood T cell repertoires in COVID-19. Data came from immunoSEQ multiplex PCR; TCRdb stores just in-frame clones and leaves some out. The top ten hold approximately 1.2% of the sample, which has 90,000 to 120,000 clones, about 90% seen once. The CDR3 spans 16 residues. The J segment lost 5 bases and the V segment lost 4 bases, leaving 10 bases of the junction unmatched. CDR1 and CDR2 (germline): SGHRS, YFSETQ. The TCR was taken from a woman aged 25 to 39 with acute or convalescent COVID-19. V gene TRBV5-1 combines with J gene TRBJ1-3; 9 bases map to TRBD1. The material sequenced was peripheral blood. The CDR3 nucleotides read TGCGCCAGCAGCCCATCGACAGGGGGTCAAAGAAACACCATATATTTT. Protein sequence: CASSPSTGGQRNTIYF.